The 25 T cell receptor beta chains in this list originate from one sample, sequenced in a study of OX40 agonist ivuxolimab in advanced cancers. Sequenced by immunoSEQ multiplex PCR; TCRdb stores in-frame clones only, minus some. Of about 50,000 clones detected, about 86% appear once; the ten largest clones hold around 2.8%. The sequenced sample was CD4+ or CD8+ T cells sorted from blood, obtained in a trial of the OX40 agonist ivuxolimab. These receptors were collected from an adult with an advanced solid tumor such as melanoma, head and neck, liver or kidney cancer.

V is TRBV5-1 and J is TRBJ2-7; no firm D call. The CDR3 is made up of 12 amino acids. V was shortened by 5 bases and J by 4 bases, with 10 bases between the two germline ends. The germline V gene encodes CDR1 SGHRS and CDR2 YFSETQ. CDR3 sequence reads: CASRAGLYEQYF. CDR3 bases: TGCGCCAGCAGGGCAGGATTATACGAGCAGTACTTC.

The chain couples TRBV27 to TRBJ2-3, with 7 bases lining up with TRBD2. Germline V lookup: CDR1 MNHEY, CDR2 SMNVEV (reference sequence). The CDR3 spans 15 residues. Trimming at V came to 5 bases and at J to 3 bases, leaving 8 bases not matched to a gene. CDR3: CASSESGAMTDTQYF. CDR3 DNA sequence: TGTGCCAGCAGTGAAAGCGGGGCAATGACAGATACGCAGTATTTT.

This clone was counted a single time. The CDR3 protein is CASSQDRDTEAFF. CDR3 DNA: TGTGCCAGCAGCCAAGATCGCGACACTGAAGCTTTCTTT. The chain recombines TRBV4-2 with TRBJ1-1; D is uncertain. Germline CDR1 and CDR2: LGHNA and YNFKEQ. V was cut by 0 bases and J by 3 bases, with 5 bases left in between. CDR3 length: 13 residues.

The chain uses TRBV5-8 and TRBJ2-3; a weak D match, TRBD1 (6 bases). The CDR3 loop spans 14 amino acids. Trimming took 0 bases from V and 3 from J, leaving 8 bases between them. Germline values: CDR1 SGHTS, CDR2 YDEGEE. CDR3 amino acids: CASSLGQVTDTQYF. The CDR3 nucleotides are TGTGCCAGCAGCTTGGGACAGGTGACAGATACGCAGTATTTT.

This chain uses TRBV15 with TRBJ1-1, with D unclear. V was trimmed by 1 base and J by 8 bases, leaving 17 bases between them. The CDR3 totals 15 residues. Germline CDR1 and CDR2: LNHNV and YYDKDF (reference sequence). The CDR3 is CATSRGGLMGAEAFF. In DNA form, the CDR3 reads TGTGCCACCAGCAGAGGAGGTTTGATGGGCGCAGAAGCTTTCTTT.

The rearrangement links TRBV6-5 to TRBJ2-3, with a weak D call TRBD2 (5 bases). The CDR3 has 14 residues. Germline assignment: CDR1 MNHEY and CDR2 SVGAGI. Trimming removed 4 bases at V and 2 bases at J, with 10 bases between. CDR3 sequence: CASSLQRATDTQYF. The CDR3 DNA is TGTGCCAGCAGTTTGCAGAGGGCCACAGATACGCAGTATTTT.

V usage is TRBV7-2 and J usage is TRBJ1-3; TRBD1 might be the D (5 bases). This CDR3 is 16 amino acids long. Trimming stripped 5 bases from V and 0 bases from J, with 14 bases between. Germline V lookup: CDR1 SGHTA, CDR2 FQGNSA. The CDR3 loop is CASSPQGRASGNTIYF. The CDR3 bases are TGTGCCAGCAGCCCTCAGGGCAGGGCCTCTGGAAACACCATATATTTT.

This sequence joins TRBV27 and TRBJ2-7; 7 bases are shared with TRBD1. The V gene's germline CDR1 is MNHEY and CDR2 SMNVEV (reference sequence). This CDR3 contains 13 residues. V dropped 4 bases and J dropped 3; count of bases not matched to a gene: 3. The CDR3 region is CASSSTGIYEQYF. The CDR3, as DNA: TGTGCCAGCAGTTCGACAGGGATCTACGAGCAGTACTTC.

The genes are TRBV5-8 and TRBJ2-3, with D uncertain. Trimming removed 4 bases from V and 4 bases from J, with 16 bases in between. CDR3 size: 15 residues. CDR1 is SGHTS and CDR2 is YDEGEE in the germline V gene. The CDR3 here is CASSPTLGWSDTQYF. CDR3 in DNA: TGTGCCAGCAGCCCTACTCTTGGTTGGTCAGATACGCAGTATTTT.

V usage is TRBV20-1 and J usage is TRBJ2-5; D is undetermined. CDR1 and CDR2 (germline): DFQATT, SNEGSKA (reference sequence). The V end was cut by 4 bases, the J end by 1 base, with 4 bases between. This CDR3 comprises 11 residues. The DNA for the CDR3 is TGCAGTGCTAAGGTCCAAGAGACCCAGTACTTC. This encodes CSAKVQETQYF.

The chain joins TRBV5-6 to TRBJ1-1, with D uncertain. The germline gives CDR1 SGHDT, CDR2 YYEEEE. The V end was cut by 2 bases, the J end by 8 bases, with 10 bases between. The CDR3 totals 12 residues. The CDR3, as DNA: TGTGCCAGCAGCTTTTTGGCCTCCGAAGCTTTCTTT. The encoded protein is CASSFLASEAFF.

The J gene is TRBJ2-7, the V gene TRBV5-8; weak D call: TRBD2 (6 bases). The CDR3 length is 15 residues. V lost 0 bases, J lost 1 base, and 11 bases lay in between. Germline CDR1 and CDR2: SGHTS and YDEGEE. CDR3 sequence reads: CASSLDAGRSYEQYF. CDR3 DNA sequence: TGTGCCAGCAGCTTGGACGCAGGGAGGTCCTACGAGCAGTACTTC.

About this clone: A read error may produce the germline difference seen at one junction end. CDR3 bases: TGTGCCAGCAGCTTGGCAGACAGCTACTCTGGAAACATCATATATTTT. Its translation: CASSLADSYSGNIIYF. V is TRBV5-6 and J is TRBJ1-3, with a tentative D call TRBD1 (5 bases). Germline CDR1 and CDR2: SGHDT and YYEEEE. There are 16 residues in the CDR3.

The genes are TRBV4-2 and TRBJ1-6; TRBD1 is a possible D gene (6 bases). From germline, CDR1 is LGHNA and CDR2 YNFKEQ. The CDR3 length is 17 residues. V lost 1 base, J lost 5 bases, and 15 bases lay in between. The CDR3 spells CASSQGSGGLDNSPLHF. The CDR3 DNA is TGTGCCAGCAGCCAAGGTTCGGGGGGCTTGGATAATTCACCCCTCCACTTT.

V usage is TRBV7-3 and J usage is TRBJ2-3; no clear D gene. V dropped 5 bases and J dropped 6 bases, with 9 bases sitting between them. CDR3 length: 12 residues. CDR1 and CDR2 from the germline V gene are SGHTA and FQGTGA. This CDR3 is CASSLNGDTQYF. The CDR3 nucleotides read TGTGCCAGCAGCCTAAACGGTGATACGCAGTATTTT. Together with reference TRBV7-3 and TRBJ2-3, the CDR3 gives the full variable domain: GAGVSQTPSNKVTEKGKYVELRCDPISGHTALYWYRQSLGQGPEFLIYFQGTGAADDSGLPNDRFFAVRPEGSVSTLKIQRTERGDSAVYLCASSLNGDTQYFGPGTRLTVL.

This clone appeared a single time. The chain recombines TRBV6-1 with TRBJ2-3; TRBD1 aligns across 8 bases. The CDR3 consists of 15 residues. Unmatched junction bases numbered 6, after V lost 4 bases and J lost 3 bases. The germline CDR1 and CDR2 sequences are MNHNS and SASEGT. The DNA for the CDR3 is TGTGCCAGCAGTGGTAGACAGGGGCGTACAGATACGCAGTATTTT. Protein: CASSGRQGRTDTQYF.

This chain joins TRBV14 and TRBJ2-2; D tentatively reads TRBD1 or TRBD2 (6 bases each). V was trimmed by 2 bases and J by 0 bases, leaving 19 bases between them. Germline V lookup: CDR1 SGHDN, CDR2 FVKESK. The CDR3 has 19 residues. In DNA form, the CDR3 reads TGTGCCAGCAGCCAACCAAGGGTGGGGGGCGAGACGAACACCGGGGAGCTGTTTTTT. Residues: CASSQPRVGGETNTGELFF.

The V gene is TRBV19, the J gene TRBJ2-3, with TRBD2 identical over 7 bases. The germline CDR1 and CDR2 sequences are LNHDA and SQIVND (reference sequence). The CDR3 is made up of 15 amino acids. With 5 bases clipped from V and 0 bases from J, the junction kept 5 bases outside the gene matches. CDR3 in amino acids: CASSRGGVSTDTQYF. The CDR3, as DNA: TGTGCCAGTAGTCGTGGGGGGGTTAGCACAGATACGCAGTATTTT.

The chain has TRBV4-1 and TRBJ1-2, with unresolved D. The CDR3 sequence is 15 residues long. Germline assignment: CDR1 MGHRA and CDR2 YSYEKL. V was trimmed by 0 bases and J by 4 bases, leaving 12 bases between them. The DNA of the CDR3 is TGCGCCAGCAGCCAAGACGATATGGTTATCTATGGCTACACCTTC. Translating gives CASSQDDMVIYGYTF.

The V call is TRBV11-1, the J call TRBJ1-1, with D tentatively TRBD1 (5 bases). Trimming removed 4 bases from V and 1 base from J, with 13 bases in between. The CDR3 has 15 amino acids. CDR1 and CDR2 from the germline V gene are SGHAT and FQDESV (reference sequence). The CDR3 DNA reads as TGTGCCAGCAGCTCTGGGGGTGAGTCGAACACTGAAGCTTTCTTT. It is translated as CASSSGGESNTEAFF.

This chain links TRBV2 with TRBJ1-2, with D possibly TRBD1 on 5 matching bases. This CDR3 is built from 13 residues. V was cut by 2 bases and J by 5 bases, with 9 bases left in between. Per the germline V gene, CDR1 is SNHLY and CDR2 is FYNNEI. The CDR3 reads CASSEFQGYGYTF. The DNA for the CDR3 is TGTGCCAGCAGTGAATTCCAGGGTTATGGCTACACCTTC.

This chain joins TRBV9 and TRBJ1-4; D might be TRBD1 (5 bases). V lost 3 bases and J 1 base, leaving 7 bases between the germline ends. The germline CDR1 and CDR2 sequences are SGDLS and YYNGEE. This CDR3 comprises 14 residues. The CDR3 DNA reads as TGTGCCAGCAGCGCCACAGGAACTAATGAAAAACTGTTTTTT. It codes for CASSATGTNEKLFF.

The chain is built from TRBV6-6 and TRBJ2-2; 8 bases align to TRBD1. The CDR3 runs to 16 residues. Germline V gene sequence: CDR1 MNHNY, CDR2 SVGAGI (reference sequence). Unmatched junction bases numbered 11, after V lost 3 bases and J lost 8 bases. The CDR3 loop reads CASSYSSAGGEGELFF. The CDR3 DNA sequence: TGTGCCAGCAGTTATAGTTCCGCAGGGGGCGAAGGGGAGCTGTTTTTT.

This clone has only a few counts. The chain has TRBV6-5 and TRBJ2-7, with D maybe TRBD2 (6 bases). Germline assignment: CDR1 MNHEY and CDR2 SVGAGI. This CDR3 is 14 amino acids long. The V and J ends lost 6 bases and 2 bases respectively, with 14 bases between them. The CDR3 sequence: CASSSAGTPYEQYF. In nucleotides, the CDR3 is TGTGCCAGCAGCTCAGCCGGGACTCCCTACGAGCAGTACTTC.

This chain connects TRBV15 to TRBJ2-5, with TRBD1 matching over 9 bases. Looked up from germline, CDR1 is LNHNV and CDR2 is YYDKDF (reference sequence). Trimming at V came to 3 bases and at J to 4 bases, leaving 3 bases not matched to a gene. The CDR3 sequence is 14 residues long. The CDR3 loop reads CATSSDRGVETQYF. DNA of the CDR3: TGTGCCACCAGCAGCGACAGGGGGGTAGAGACCCAGTACTTC.